This T cell receptor (beta chain) was sequenced for a study of blood T cells in healthy people across ages. Extractions gave at least 5 micrograms of total RNA per sample. A second PCR of about 7 to 11 cycles used a sample-barcoded 5' primer and a J-beta primer mix. TCRdb re-called the 5' RACE reads with MiXCR, one entry per CDR3 protein. The table lists some 640,000 distinct CDR3 sequences, under 30% of them singletons. In this sample, this clonotype turned up a few times. V dropped 4 bases and J dropped 0 bases, with 6 bases sitting between them. CDR3 length: 14 residues. Per the germline V gene, CDR1 is SNHLY and CDR2 is FYNNEI.

What was sequenced was blood. The TCR comes from a woman over 75 in good health. V is TRBV2 and J is TRBJ2-2, with a possible D match to TRBD1 (5 bases). CDR3 nucleotides: TGTGCCAGCAGTGGGACACCGAACACCGGGGAGCTGTTTTTT. Translated, it gives CASSGTPNTGELFF.